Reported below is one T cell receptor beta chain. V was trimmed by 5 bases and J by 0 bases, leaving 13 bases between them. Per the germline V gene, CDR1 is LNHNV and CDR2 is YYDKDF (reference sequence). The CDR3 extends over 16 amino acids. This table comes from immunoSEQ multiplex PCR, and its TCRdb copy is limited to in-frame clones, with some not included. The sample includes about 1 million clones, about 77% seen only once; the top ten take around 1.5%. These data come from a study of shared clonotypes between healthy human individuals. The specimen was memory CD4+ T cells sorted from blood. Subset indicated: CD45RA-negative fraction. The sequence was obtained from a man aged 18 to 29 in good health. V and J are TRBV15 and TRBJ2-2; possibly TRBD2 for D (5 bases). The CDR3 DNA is TGTGCCACCAGCTCCTTGGGGAGTCCGAACACCGGGGAGCTGTTTTTT. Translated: CATSSLGSPNTGELFF.